This T cell receptor beta chain was identified during a study of blood T cell repertoires in COVID-19. At the level of the study: In each case, the material was cDNA or gDNA derived from T cells, B-cell-depleted T cells, or PBMCs.

This clone was detected only a few times. Germline CDR1 is DFQATT and CDR2 is SNEGSKA (reference sequence). The CDR3 spans 14 residues. Trimming took 3 bases from V and 6 from J; bases not matched to a gene: 6. Repertoires were generated with immunoSEQ multiplex PCR, while TCRdb's copy carries only in-frame clones and drops some. The repertoire includes hundreds of thousands of clones, about 85% of them detected once, and 3% sits in the top ten. The chain employs TRBV20-1 and TRBJ2-1; 9 positions agree with TRBD2. The clonotype originates from a man aged 18 to 30 with active or convalescent COVID-19. The sequenced sample consisted of peripheral blood. CDR3 coding DNA: TGCAGTGCTAGTGAGGCTAGCGGGATCAATGAGCAGTTCTTC. This encodes CSASEASGINEQFF.